Listed here are 28 T cell receptor beta chains from one sample, sequenced in a study of blood T cell repertoires in COVID-19 (dated by TCRdb to 2018 to 2021). Preparation of the library involved the immunoSEQ multiplex PCR assay. Sourced from immuneACCESS, this table was stored by TCRdb with only in-frame sequences that have V and J called. A share of the clones is absent; for the studies checked, an unresolved V gene accounts for under half, and the remainder has no known explanation. The sample table lists approximately 140,000 clones, 88% of them with a count of one. The ten largest clones capture about 2.5% of the sample. The specimen was peripheral blood. The receptors were sampled from a human donor with COVID-19, enrolled during active disease. The donor label of this sample is uncertain.

This chain uses TRBV7-6 with TRBJ1-1, with D hard to call. V was trimmed by 4 bases and J by 0 bases, leaving 15 bases between them. The germline V gene has CDR1 SGHVS and CDR2 FNYEAQ. This CDR3 is 16 amino acids long. The CDR3 is CASSSLAVLMNTEAFF. DNA for the CDR3: TGTGCCAGCAGCTCCTTGGCAGTCTTAATGAACACTGAAGCTTTCTTT. Full variable domain (missing parts from reference TRBV7-6 and TRBJ1-1): GAGVSQSPRYKVTKRGQDVALRCDPISGHVSLYWYRQALGQGPEFLTYFNYEAQQDKSGLPNDRFSAERPEGSISTLTIQRTEQRDSAMYRCASSSLAVLMNTEAFFGQGTRLTVV.

The gene calls are TRBV3-1 (or the pseudogene TRBV3-2) and TRBJ2-7, with 7 nucleotides matching TRBD1. The CDR3 has 14 residues. Germline lookup yields CDR1 LGHDT and CDR2 YNNKEL (reference sequence). V shed 4 bases and J 6 bases; nucleotides not matched to a gene: 9. In DNA, the CDR3 is TGTGCCAGCAGCCCCGCGACAGGGTACGGCGAGCAGTACTTC. This gives the protein CASSPATGYGEQYF.

The rearrangement uses TRBV4-1 and TRBJ2-5; a weak D match, TRBD1 (6 bases). The germline gives CDR1 MGHRA, CDR2 YSYEKL. V lost 2 bases and J lost 5, with 9 bases in between. CDR3 size: 13 residues. The CDR3 DNA is TGCGCCAGCAGCCAATGGCAGGGGGAGACCCAGTACTTC. Amino acid sequence: CASSQWQGETQYF.

The chain uses TRBV7-2 and TRBJ2-7; 8 bases are shared with TRBD2. Per germline, CDR1 SGHTA and CDR2 FQGNSA. The CDR3 is made up of 14 amino acids. The V gene end was trimmed by 1 base and the J gene end by 6 bases; junction bases not matched to a gene: 5. The CDR3 here is CASSLGGGPLEQYF. The CDR3 DNA follows: TGTGCCAGCAGCTTAGGCGGGGGGCCCCTCGAGCAGTACTTC.

The J gene is TRBJ2-1, the V gene TRBV11-2, with TRBD2 as a possible D gene (5 bases). The CDR3 runs to 13 residues. Trimming left V 3 bases short and J 7 bases short, with 10 bases between. From germline, CDR1 is SGHAT and CDR2 FQNNGV. The CDR3 sequence: CASSFQPGNEQFF. CDR3 in DNA: TGTGCCAGCAGCTTCCAACCGGGGAATGAGCAGTTCTTC.

This clone appeared a few times. This rearrangement joins TRBV5-1 to TRBJ2-7; weak D call: TRBD2 (6 bases). The germline V gene encodes CDR1 SGHRS and CDR2 YFSETQ. V was trimmed by 2 bases and J by 4 bases, leaving 16 bases between them. The CDR3 is 15 amino acids. CDR3: CASSLSGGREYEQYF. The CDR3 DNA reads TGCGCCAGCAGCTTATCCGGGGGTAGGGAGTACGAGCAGTACTTC.

CDR3 DNA sequence: TGCGCCAGCAGCTTGGGTGGGACAGAAGAGACCCAGTACTTC. Translating gives CASSLGGTEETQYF. The V call is TRBV5-1, the J call TRBJ2-5, with 7 nucleotides matching TRBD1. CDR1 and CDR2 from the germline V gene are SGHRS and YFSETQ. The CDR3 spans 14 residues. Trimming took 0 bases from V and 3 from J; bases not matched to a gene: 2. The variable domain in full, completed from reference TRBV5-1 and TRBJ2-5, reads KAGVTQTPRYLIKTRGQQVTLSCSPISGHRSVSWYQQTPGQGLQFLFEYFSETQRNKGNFPGRFSGRQFSNSRSEMNVSTLELGDSALYLCASSLGGTEETQYFGPGTRLLVL.

The chain joins TRBV2 to TRBJ2-7, with D tentatively TRBD1 (6 bases). Germline V lookup: CDR1 SNHLY, CDR2 FYNNEI. This CDR3 is 13 amino acids long. V gave up 7 bases and J gave up 4 bases, with 14 bases separating them. CDR3 protein: CASKRDTTYEQYF. CDR3 nucleotide sequence: TGTGCCAGCAAGAGGGACACCACGTACGAGCAGTACTTC.

The gene calls are TRBV7-9 and TRBJ2-2, with TRBD2 matching over 9 bases. Germline CDR1 is SEHNR and CDR2 is FQNEAQ (reference sequence). This CDR3 region has 13 residues. CDR3 DNA sequence: TGTTTAGCGGGGGTTGGCAGCACCGGGGAGCTGTTTTTT. This sequence encodes CLAGVGSTGELFF.

This clone has just a few counts. This rearrangement joins TRBV6-5 to TRBJ2-1; D is unclear. Germline V gene data show CDR1 as MNHEY and CDR2 as SVGAGI. This CDR3 comprises 13 residues. With 7 bases removed from V and 7 bases from J, the gap between germline ends came to 14 bases. DNA of the CDR3: TGTGCCAGCAACAGAATTTTTGATAATGAGCAGTTCTTC. Amino acid sequence: CASNRIFDNEQFF.

This rearrangement joins TRBV19 to TRBJ2-3; TRBD2 agrees at 8 bases. Trimming removed 7 bases from V and 3 bases from J; junction bases left unmatched: 6. CDR3 length: 14 residues. CDR1 is LNHDA and CDR2 is SQIVND in the germline V gene (reference sequence). The CDR3 nucleotides are TGTGCCAGTACCCCGGGGGGGGGAACAGATACGCAGTATTTT. Translating gives CASTPGGGTDTQYF.

The V and J genes are TRBV5-1 and TRBJ2-2, with TRBD1 as a possible D gene (6 bases). Deletions cut 2 bases from V and 4 bases from J, with 9 bases between. Germline CDR1 and CDR2: SGHRS and YFSETQ. The CDR3 contains 14 residues. The CDR3 DNA is TGCGCCAGCAGCTTACAGGGAACCACCGGGGAGCTGTTTTTT. It is translated as CASSLQGTTGELFF.

This sequence joins TRBV11-2 and TRBJ2-7; 8 positions match TRBD2. The J segment lost 6 bases and the V segment lost 1 base, leaving 5 bases of the junction unmatched. The CDR3 is 14 residues long. The germline V gene encodes CDR1 SGHAT and CDR2 FQNNGV. CDR3 sequence: CASSLGGGNFEQYF. In DNA form, the CDR3 reads TGTGCCAGCAGCTTAGGCGGGGGGAACTTCGAGCAGTACTTC.

This rearrangement joins TRBV15 to TRBJ1-2; 8 nucleotides line up with TRBD1. The CDR3 covers 14 residues. Trimming at V came to 3 bases and at J to 4 bases, leaving 4 bases not matched to a gene. Looked up from germline, CDR1 is LNHNV and CDR2 is YYDKDF (reference sequence). In DNA, the CDR3 is TGTGCCACCAGCAGGAGGGGACAGGTCTATGGCTACACCTTC. It codes for CATSRRGQVYGYTF.

The chain combines TRBV25-1 with TRBJ2-1, with TRBD1 identical over 8 bases. Germline loops: CDR1 MGHDK, CDR2 SYGVNS. Unmatched junction bases numbered 18, after V lost 2 bases and J lost 9 bases. The CDR3 is made up of 18 amino acids. This chain's CDR3 is CASSEGRGRMRYTGEQFF. The DNA of the CDR3 is TGTGCCAGCAGTGAAGGCAGGGGGCGGATGAGGTATACTGGTGAGCAGTTCTTC.

A word on this clone: The junction departs from germline at one end; a sequencing error may be responsible. This chain connects TRBV3-1 (or the pseudogene TRBV3-2) to TRBJ2-7; D may be TRBD1 (6 bases). CDR3 size: 14 residues. Germline values: CDR1 LGHDT, CDR2 YNNKEL (reference sequence). Here the CDR3 reads CAGSQGDKFYEQYF. In nucleotides, the CDR3 is TGTGCCGGCAGCCAAGGGGACAAGTTCTACGAGCAGTACTTC.

V usage is TRBV7-3 and J usage is TRBJ2-1; a possible D gene is TRBD1 (6 bases). Trimming took 2 bases from V and 8 from J, leaving 10 bases between them. The CDR3 length is 13 residues. Germline CDR1 is SGHTA and CDR2 is FQGTGA. DNA of the CDR3: TGTGCCAGCAGCTTAGGGGGCAGGGATGAGCAGTTCTTC. It specifies CASSLGGRDEQFF.

CDR3 sequence: CASSLTRAGNTIYF. The DNA of the CDR3 is TGTGCCAGCAGTTTAACCAGGGCTGGAAACACCATATATTTT. The rearrangement uses TRBV27 and TRBJ1-3; D is possibly TRBD1 (5 bases). V dropped 2 bases and J dropped 2 bases, with 7 bases sitting between them. There are 14 residues in the CDR3. Germline V gene lookup returns CDR1 MNHEY and CDR2 SMNVEV (reference sequence).

The gene calls are TRBV14 and TRBJ2-7, with unresolved D. Trimming removed 4 bases from V and 6 bases from J, with 7 bases in between. CDR1 SGHDN and CDR2 FVKESK come from the germline V gene. The CDR3 is 11 residues long. The CDR3 loop reads CASSPQIEQYF. The CDR3, as DNA: TGTGCCAGCAGCCCTCAGATCGAGCAGTACTTC.

This chain joins TRBV24-1 and TRBJ2-7, with TRBD1 matching over 9 bases. The CDR3 totals 15 residues. Germline V gene data show CDR1 as KGHDR and CDR2 as SFDVKD. V was pared by 8 bases and J by 2 bases, with 9 bases of the junction left unmatched. CDR3 residues: CATNDRDRDPYEQYF. CDR3 coding DNA: TGTGCCACCAACGACCGGGACAGGGACCCCTACGAGCAGTACTTC.

The genes are TRBV27 and TRBJ1-5, with 7 nucleotides matching TRBD1. V gave up 2 bases and J gave up 6 bases; unmatched junction bases: 4. The CDR3 consists of 14 residues. Germline assignment: CDR1 MNHEY and CDR2 SMNVEV (reference sequence). The CDR3 reads CASSLLAGGQPQHF. In DNA form, the CDR3 reads TGTGCCAGCAGTTTACTGGCAGGGGGTCAGCCCCAGCATTTT.

The gene calls are TRBV7-3 and TRBJ1-1; 8 bases align to TRBD1. V trimming: 5 bases; J trimming: 1 base; junction bases outside the gene matches: 3. This CDR3 is 14 amino acids long. Germline V gene data show CDR1 as SGHTA and CDR2 as FQGTGA. In DNA form, the CDR3 reads TGTGCCAGCAGCCCACAGGGGGAGAACACTGAAGCTTTCTTT. Protein sequence: CASSPQGENTEAFF.

The chain recombines TRBV19 with TRBJ2-2; 9 bases align to TRBD1. CDR3 length: 16 residues. CDR1 and CDR2 (germline): LNHDA, SQIVND (reference sequence). The J segment lost 5 bases and the V segment lost 5 bases, leaving 9 bases of the junction unmatched. The CDR3 sequence: CASSFLGTGKTGELFF. CDR3 nucleotide sequence: TGTGCCAGTAGTTTCCTGGGGACAGGGAAGACCGGGGAGCTGTTTTTT. Filled out from reference TRBV19 and TRBJ2-2, the complete variable domain reads DGGITQSPKYLFRKEGQNVTLSCEQNLNHDAMYWYRQDPGQGLRLIYYSQIVNDFQKGDIAEGYSVSREKKESFPLTVTSAQKNPTAFYLCASSFLGTGKTGELFFGEGSRLTVL.

The sample holds one count of this clone. The chain employs TRBV5-1 and TRBJ2-3, with 9 bases that match TRBD2. Losses at the gene ends were 4 bases for V and 4 bases for J; bases not matched to a gene: 4. The CDR3 sequence is 14 residues long. Per germline, CDR1 SGHRS and CDR2 YFSETQ. The CDR3 spells CASSPGTSPDTQYF. DNA of the CDR3: TGCGCCAGCAGCCCAGGGACTAGCCCAGATACGCAGTATTTT.

This sequence joins TRBV30 and TRBJ2-7; weak D call: TRBD1 (5 bases). CDR1 and CDR2 from the germline V gene are GTSNPN and SVGIG (reference sequence). Trimming pared 3 bases from V and 7 bases from J, leaving 16 bases between. The CDR3 is 13 amino acids. The CDR3 coding sequence is TGTGCCTGGAGCGCCCTGTCCCGGACAGAGCAGTACTTC. This encodes CAWSALSRTEQYF.

This clone came up a few times. The chain has TRBV6-5 and TRBJ1-1, with D maybe TRBD1 (5 bases). The CDR3 has 14 amino acids. Trimming removed 4 bases at V and 3 bases at J, with 12 bases between. Germline lookup yields CDR1 MNHEY and CDR2 SVGAGI. CDR3 residues: CASSSLPGDTEAFF. The DNA of the CDR3 is TGTGCCAGCAGTTCCCTCCCGGGGGACACTGAAGCTTTCTTT.

The rearrangement links TRBV6-5 to TRBJ1-2, with D uncertain. V was clipped by 5 bases and J by 7 bases, with 11 bases between them. Germline lookup yields CDR1 MNHEY and CDR2 SVGAGI. The CDR3 spans 12 residues. For the CDR3, the DNA is TGTGCCAGCAGTCCTTGGACTGGTGGCTACACCTTC. It encodes CASSPWTGGYTF.

This clone showed up just a few times. The V call is TRBV7-9, the J call TRBJ1-2; 7 nucleotides align to TRBD1. The CDR3 totals 16 residues. The germline V gene encodes CDR1 SEHNR and CDR2 FQNEAQ (reference sequence). V shed 0 bases and J 1 base; nucleotides not matched to a gene: 5. CDR3 nucleotides: TGTGCCAGCAGCTTAGCGAGGGACAGCGTTAACTATGGCTACACCTTC. Translation gives CASSLARDSVNYGYTF.